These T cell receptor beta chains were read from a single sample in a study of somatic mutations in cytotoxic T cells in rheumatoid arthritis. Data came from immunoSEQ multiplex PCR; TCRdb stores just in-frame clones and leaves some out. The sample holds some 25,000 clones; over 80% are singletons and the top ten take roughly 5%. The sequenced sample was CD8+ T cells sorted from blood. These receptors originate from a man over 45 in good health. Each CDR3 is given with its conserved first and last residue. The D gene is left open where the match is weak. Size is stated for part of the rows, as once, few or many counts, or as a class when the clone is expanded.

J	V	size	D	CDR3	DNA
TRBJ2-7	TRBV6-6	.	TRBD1	CASSYGGQGYEQYF	TGTGCCAGCAGTTATGGGGGACAGGGCTACGAGCAGTACTTC
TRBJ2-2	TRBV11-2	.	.	CASSSRAGAGELFF	TGTGCCAGCAGCTCTAGGGCAGGGGCCGGGGAGCTGTTTTTT
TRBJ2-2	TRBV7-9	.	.	CASSLDGRAANTGELFF	TGTGCCAGCAGCTTAGATGGCAGGGCGGCGAACACCGGGGAGCTGTTTTTT
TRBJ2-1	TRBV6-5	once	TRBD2	CASSYLSGRSYNEQFF	TGTGCCAGCAGTTACCTTAGCGGGAGATCCTACAATGAGCAGTTCTTC
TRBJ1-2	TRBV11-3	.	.	CASSWGGGSEGYTF	TGTGCCAGCAGCTGGGGTGGGGGCTCGGAAGGCTACACCTTC
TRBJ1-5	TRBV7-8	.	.	CASSFRRTQPQHF	TGTGCCAGCAGCTTCCGGAGGACTCAGCCCCAGCATTTT
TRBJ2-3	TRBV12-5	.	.	CASGLLEGGTDTQYF	TGTGCTAGTGGCTTGCTGGAGGGCGGCACAGATACGCAGTATTTT
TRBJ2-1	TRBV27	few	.	CASSLGVEQFF	TGTGCCAGCAGTTTAGGCGTCGAGCAGTTCTTC
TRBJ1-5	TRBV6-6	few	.	CASSAGAYNQPQHF	TGTGCCAGCAGCGCAGGGGCGTACAATCAGCCCCAGCATTTT
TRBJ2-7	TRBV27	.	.	CASRPFLRDPELDEQYF	TGTGCCAGCAGGCCCTTCCTCCGGGACCCGGAATTGGACGAGCAGTACTTC
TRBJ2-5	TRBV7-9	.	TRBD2	CASSLLVIAGGSETQYF	TGTGCCAGCAGCCTCCTTGTAATAGCGGGAGGATCGGAGACCCAGTACTTC
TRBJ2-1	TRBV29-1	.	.	CSVYAKGEGGSYNEQFF	TGCAGCGTCTACGCCAAAGGTGAGGGAGGCTCCTACAATGAGCAGTTCTTC
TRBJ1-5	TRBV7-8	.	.	CASSPRGYSNQPQHF	TGTGCCAGCAGCCCCCGGGGGTATAGCAATCAGCCCCAGCATTTT
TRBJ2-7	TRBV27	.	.	CASSPTVNHLSEQYF	TGTGCCAGCAGTCCAACAGTCAACCACCTTAGCGAGCAGTACTTC
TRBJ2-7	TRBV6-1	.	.	CASSDARARYF	TGTGCCAGCAGTGATGCAAGGGCCCGGTACTTC
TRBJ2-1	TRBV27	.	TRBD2	CASSTGTRGYNEQFF	TGTGCCAGCAGTACCGGGACTAGAGGTTACAATGAGCAGTTCTTC
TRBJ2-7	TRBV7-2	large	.	CASSPWDGKEQYF	TGTGCCAGCAGCCCATGGGACGGGAAAGAGCAGTACTTC
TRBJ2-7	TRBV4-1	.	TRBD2	CASSPRTSGRAYEQYF	TGCGCCAGCAGCCCAAGGACTAGCGGGAGGGCCTACGAGCAGTACTTC
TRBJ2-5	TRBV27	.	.	CASSQGTETQYF	TGTGCCAGCAGTCAGGGTACCGAGACCCAGTACTTC
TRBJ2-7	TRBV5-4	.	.	CASSFQAGSYEQYF	TGTGCCAGCAGCTTTCAGGCAGGCTCCTACGAGCAGTACTTC
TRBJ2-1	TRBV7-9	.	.	CASSLALAEAGAQFF	TGTGCCAGCAGCTTAGCGTTAGCTGAGGCGGGGGCTCAGTTCTTC
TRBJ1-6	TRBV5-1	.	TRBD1	CASSSDRGDSPLHF	TGCGCCAGCAGCTCGGACAGGGGTGATTCACCCCTCCACTTT
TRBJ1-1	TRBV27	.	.	CASSLTANTEAFF	TGTGCCAGCAGTTTAACAGCGAACACTGAAGCTTTCTTT
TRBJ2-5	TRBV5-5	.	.	CASSLSLKETQYF	TGTGCCAGCAGCTTGAGCCTAAAAGAGACCCAGTACTTC
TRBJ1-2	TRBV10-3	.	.	CAISQIGDDRQGYTF	TGTGCCATCAGTCAAATCGGGGACGACAGACAAGGCTACACCTTC
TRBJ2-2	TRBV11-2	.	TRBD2	CASSLEGLRLAFTGELFF	TGTGCCAGCAGCTTAGAAGGCTTGCGACTAGCGTTCACCGGGGAGCTGTTTTTT
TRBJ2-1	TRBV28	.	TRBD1	CASRPPGQVNEQFF	TGTGCCAGCCGCCCCCCGGGACAGGTCAATGAGCAGTTCTTC
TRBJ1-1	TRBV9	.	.	CASSVNRDTLGGTEAFF	TGTGCCAGCAGCGTGAACAGGGACACTCTTGGAGGAACTGAAGCTTTCTTT
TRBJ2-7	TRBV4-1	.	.	CASSQTVTYEQYF	TGCGCCAGCAGCCAGACAGTTACCTACGAGCAGTACTTC
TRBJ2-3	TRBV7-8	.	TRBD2	CASSLVIAGNPDTQYF	TGTGCCAGCAGCTTAGTGATAGCGGGTAATCCCGATACGCAGTATTTT
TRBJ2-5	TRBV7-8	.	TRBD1	CASRKDRGGSTQYF	TGTGCCAGCAGAAAGGACAGGGGAGGTTCGACCCAGTACTTC
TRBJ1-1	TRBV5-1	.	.	CASRGDSVEAFF	TGCGCCAGCAGGGGAGACAGCGTTGAAGCTTTCTTT
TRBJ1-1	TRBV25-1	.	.	CASSEPTEGGRAEAFF	TGTGCCAGCAGTGAACCCACCGAGGGGGGTAGAGCTGAAGCTTTCTTT
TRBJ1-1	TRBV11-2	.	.	CASSFPTGYTEAFF	TGTGCCAGCAGCTTCCCAACCGGTTACACTGAAGCTTTCTTT
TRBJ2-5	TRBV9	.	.	CASSVGVQETQYF	TGTGCCAGCAGCGTAGGAGTTCAAGAGACCCAGTACTTC
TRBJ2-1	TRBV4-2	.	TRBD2	CASSPGLARNEQFF	TGTGCCAGCAGCCCCGGACTAGCTCGCAATGAGCAGTTCTTC
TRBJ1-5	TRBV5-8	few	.	CASSLYRTRDVHF	TGTGCCAGCAGCTTATACAGGACCCGGGATGTGCATTTT
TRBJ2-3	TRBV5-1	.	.	CASSLAVGTFTDTQYF	TGCGCCAGCAGCTTGGCCGTAGGGACTTTCACAGATACGCAGTATTTT
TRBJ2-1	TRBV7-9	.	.	CASSLASEQFF	TGTGCCAGCAGCTTAGCTTCTGAGCAGTTCTTC
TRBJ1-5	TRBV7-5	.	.	CARSLGGEPQHF	TGTGCCAGAAGCTTAGGCGGAGAGCCCCAGCATTTT
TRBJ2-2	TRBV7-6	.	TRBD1	CASSFQGVSGELFF	TGTGCCAGCAGCTTCCAGGGGGTGTCCGGGGAGCTGTTTTTT
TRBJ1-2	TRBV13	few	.	CASSLGHGSLYGYTF	TGTGCCAGCAGCTTAGGCCACGGCAGCCTCTATGGCTACACCTTC
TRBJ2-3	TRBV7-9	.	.	CASSLPDRRTDTQYF	TGTGCCAGCAGCTTACCCGACAGACGCACAGATACGCAGTATTTT
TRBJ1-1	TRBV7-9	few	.	CASRTGNTEAFF	TGTGCCAGCAGGACAGGGAACACTGAAGCTTTCTTT
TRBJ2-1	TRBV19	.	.	CASSILPTARPSSYNEQFF	TGTGCCAGTAGTATTTTGCCTACCGCCCGGCCGAGCTCCTACAATGAGCAGTTCTTC